What follows is one T cell receptor beta chain and its context. The data were obtained in a study of shared clonotypes between healthy human individuals. Germline CDR1 reads MRHNA; CDR2 reads SNTAGT. With V trimmed by 6 bases and J by 0 bases, 5 bases remained unmatched. The CDR3 is made up of 15 amino acids. Assay used: immunoSEQ multiplex PCR; TCRdb lists only in-frame clones, some missing. Of some 2,500,000 clones listed, more than 85% are singletons. Sequencing was carried out using naive CD4+ T cells from PBMCs. Noted subset: CD45RA+ positively selected. This clonotype was obtained from a man between 18 and 35 years old in good health. Some clones in this sample may be carry-over from other donors' samples. The chain recombines TRBV6-4 with TRBJ2-1, with 7 bases matching TRBD2. Here the CDR3 reads CASRKSGASYNEQFF. In DNA form, the CDR3 reads TGTGCCAGCAGGAAGAGCGGGGCCTCCTACAATGAGCAGTTCTTC.